Each of the 9 T cell receptor beta chains below was sequenced from the same sample in a study of T cells in women clearing cervical HPV infection. Some clones are missing from TCRdb's copy, which holds only in-frame ones; the method was immunoSEQ multiplex PCR. This sample's table has about 39,000 clones. The specimen was blood buffy coat. These receptors all stem from a woman aged 18 to 75 with a cervical HPV16 infection that either progressed to CIN3+ or cleared (not recorded which).

Of note for this clone: The read gets to within 3 residues of the CDR3 end, and the germline J gene fills in the rest. V gene TRBV19 combines with J gene TRBJ2-3, with 12 nucleotides matching TRBD2. This CDR3 comprises 17 residues. Per the germline V gene, CDR1 is LNHDA and CDR2 is SQIVND (reference sequence). With 4 bases clipped from V and 3 bases from J, the junction kept 8 bases outside the gene matches. CDR3 amino acids: CASSTRLLAGGTDTQYF. The covered CDR3 bases are TGTGCCAGTAGTACCCGGCTACTAGCGGGGGGTACAGATACG.

A word on this clone: The read halts 3 residues ahead of the CDR3 end, with the missing end drawn from the germline J gene. The chain is built from TRBV18 and TRBJ2-7, with 7 bases aligning to TRBD1. Germline values: CDR1 KGHSH, CDR2 LQKENI. The CDR3 totals 15 residues. The J segment lost 5 bases and the V segment lost 3 bases, leaving 10 bases of the junction unmatched. Partial CDR3 DNA: TGTGCCAGCTCACCCAAAGGACAGGTTGACAACGAG. This encodes CASSPKGQVDNE. The CDR3 in full is CASSPKGQVDNEQYF.

About this clone: The read stops 3 residues short of the end of the CDR3; the missing end is completed from the germline J gene. The gene calls are TRBV6-2 or TRBV6-3 and TRBJ2-5, with 7 bases matching TRBD1. Germline V gene data show CDR1 as MNHEY and CDR2 as SVGEGT. This CDR3 region has 14 residues. J lost 1 base, V lost 5 bases, and 4 bases had no gene match. Partial CDR3 DNA: TGTGCCAGCAGTGGGACAGCCCTCCAAGAGACC. Amino acid sequence: CASSGTALQET. The full CDR3 reads CASSGTALQETQYF.

About this clone itself: The read ends 3 residues early relative to the CDR3; the germline J gene fills the gap. The chain couples TRBV5-4 to TRBJ1-3, with 7 bases aligning to TRBD1. Germline lookup yields CDR1 SGHNT and CDR2 YYREEE (reference sequence). Losses at the gene ends were 5 bases for V and 4 bases for J; bases not matched to a gene: 9. This CDR3 comprises 15 residues. Partial CDR3 DNA: TGTGCCAGCAGGGGCGGACAGGAGGCGGGAAACACC. Its translation: CASRGGQEAGNT. The entire CDR3 protein is CASRGGQEAGNTIYF.

This chain's CDR3 is CASRARGRGPNQPQYF. The part of the CDR3 DNA that was read is TGTGCCAGCAGGGCCAGGGGGCGCGGACCTAATCAGCCG. The chain uses TRBV6-2 or TRBV6-3 and TRBJ2-3; 8 bases match TRBD1. The read comes to an end 3 residues before the CDR3 does, leaving the germline J gene to fill in the end. Germline values: CDR1 MNHEY, CDR2 SVGEGT. The CDR3 is 16 residues long.

Turning to this clone: The read terminates 3 residues ahead of where the CDR3 ends, so the germline J gene completes it. This chain uses TRBV5-1 with TRBJ1-1, with 10 bases that match TRBD1. The CDR3 consists of 13 residues. The V and J ends lost 3 bases and 5 bases, in that order; junction bases with no gene match: 1. The germline V gene has CDR1 SGHRS and CDR2 YFSETQ. This CDR3 is CASSSGQGTEAFF. Incomplete CDR3 DNA: TGCGCCAGCAGCTCGGGACAGGGGACTGAA.

Notes on this clone: The CDR3 end lies 3 residues beyond the end of the read and is filled in from the germline J gene. The chain carries TRBV2 and TRBJ2-3; a weak D match, TRBD1 (6 bases). V dropped 8 bases and J dropped 4 bases, with 13 bases sitting between them. Germline V gene data show CDR1 as SNHLY and CDR2 as FYNNEI. The CDR3 spans 13 residues. CDR3 DNA (partial): TGTGCCAGCGCAATTCGACAGGCAGATACG. Residues: CASAIRQADT. The entire CDR3 reads CASAIRQADTQYF. The full variable domain, rest sourced from reference TRBV2 and TRBJ2-3, is EPEVTQTPSHQVTQMGQEVILRCVPISNHLYFYWYRQILGQKVEFLVSFYNNEISEKSEIFDDQFSVERPDGSNFTLKIRSTKLEDSAMYFCASAIRQADTQYFGPGTRLTVL.

In the case of this clone: The read finishes 3 residues shy of the CDR3 end, and the germline J gene is used to complete it. Other DNA sequences in the same sample also yield this CDR3. The J gene is TRBJ1-2, the V gene TRBV7-3; possibly TRBD1 for D (6 bases). Germline V lookup: CDR1 SGHTA, CDR2 FQGTGA. The CDR3 covers 15 residues. The part of the CDR3 DNA that was read is TGTGCCAGCAGCTTAGCGGGGGGCTCCTACAATGAC. This sequence encodes CASSLAGGSYND. The whole CDR3 protein reads CASSLAGGSYNDYTF.

Comments on this clone: From the germline J gene comes the end of the CDR3, since the read stops 3 residues before it. V and J are TRBV20-1 and TRBJ1-1; D perhaps matches TRBD1 (5 bases). Germline V gene sequence: CDR1 DFQATT, CDR2 SNEGSKA (reference sequence). Trimming stripped 6 bases from V and 3 bases from J, with 14 bases between. The CDR3 runs to 13 residues. The part of the CDR3 DNA that was read is TGCAGTGCCGCAAGGGGTTATGACACTGAA. It encodes CSAARGYDTE. From start to end, the CDR3 is CSAARGYDTEAFF.